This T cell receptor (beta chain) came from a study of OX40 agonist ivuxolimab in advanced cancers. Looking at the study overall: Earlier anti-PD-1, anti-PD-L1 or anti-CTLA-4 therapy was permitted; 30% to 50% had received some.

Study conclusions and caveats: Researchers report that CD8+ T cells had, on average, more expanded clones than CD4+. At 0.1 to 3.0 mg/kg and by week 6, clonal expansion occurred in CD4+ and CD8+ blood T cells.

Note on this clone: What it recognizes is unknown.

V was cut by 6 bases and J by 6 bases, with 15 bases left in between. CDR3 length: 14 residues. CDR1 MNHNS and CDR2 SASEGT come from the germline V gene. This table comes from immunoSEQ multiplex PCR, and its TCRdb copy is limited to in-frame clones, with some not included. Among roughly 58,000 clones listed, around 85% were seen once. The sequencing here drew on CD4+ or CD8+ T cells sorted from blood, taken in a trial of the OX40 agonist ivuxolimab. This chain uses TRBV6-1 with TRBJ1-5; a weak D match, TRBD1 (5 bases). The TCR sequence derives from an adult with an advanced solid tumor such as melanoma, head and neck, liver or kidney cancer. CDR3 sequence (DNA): TGTGCCAGCAGCCAGGGCCGTGCTTCTCAGCCCCAGCATTTT. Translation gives CASSQGRASQPQHF.